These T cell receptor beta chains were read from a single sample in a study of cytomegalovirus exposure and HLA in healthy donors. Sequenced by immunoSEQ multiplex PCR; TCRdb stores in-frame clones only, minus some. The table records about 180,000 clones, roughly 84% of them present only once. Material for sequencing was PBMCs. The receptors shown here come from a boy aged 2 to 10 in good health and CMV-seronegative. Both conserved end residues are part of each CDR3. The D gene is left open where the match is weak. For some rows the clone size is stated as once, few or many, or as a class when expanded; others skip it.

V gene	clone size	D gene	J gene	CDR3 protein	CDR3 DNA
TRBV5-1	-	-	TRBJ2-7	CASSLEVGRGEQYF	TGCGCCAGCAGCTTGGAGGTCGGACGAGGGGAGCAGTACTTC
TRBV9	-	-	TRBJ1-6	CASSVDSPRGSPLHF	TGTGCCAGCAGCGTGGACAGCCCGAGGGGTTCACCCCTCCACTTT
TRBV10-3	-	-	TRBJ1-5	CAISESINRGNQPQHF	TGTGCCATCAGTGAGTCGATCAATCGGGGCAATCAGCCCCAGCATTTT
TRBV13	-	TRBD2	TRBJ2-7	CASSLWLAGGGSSYEQYF	TGTGCCAGCAGCTTATGGCTAGCGGGAGGAGGAAGCTCCTACGAGCAGTACTTC
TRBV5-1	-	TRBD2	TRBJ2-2	CASSFSGGNTGELFF	TGCGCCAGCAGCTTTAGCGGGGGGAACACCGGGGAGCTGTTTTTT
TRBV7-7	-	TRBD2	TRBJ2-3	CASSSGLAGPGPQYF	TGTGCTAGCAGCTCGGGATTAGCGGGACCGGGCCCGCAGTATTTT
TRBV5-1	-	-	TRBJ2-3	CASSSLDGSTDTQYF	TGCGCCAGCAGCTCATTAGACGGGTCCACAGATACGCAGTATTTT
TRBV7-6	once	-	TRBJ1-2	CASSSSRRAGGYTF	TGTGCCAGCAGCTCCTCACGCCGCGCGGGGGGCTACACCTTC
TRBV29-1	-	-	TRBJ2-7	CSVYYGSSYEQYF	TGCAGCGTTTATTATGGGAGCTCCTACGAGCAGTACTTC
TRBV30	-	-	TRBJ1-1	CAWTKPGEAISPEAFF	TGTGCCTGGACAAAGCCGGGTGAGGCCATAAGCCCTGAAGCTTTCTTT
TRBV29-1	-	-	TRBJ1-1	CSARRAATEAFF	TGCAGCGCTCGGCGGGCCGCCACTGAAGCTTTCTTT
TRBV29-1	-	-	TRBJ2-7	CSAVIQGGREPYEQYF	TGCAGCGCCGTTATCCAAGGGGGACGTGAACCCTACGAGCAGTACTTC